Each of the 19 T cell receptor beta chains below was sequenced from the same sample in a study of beta chain features in type 1 diabetes. Expressed TCRB transcripts were sequenced because the isolated RNA had all been reverse transcribed beforehand. Produced via immunoSEQ multiplex PCR; TCRdb's table is partial and in-frame only. The data contain under 950,000 clones, roughly 16% of them singletons. Material: naive CD4+ T cells from blood. Every receptor here comes from a woman under 30 in good health.

CDR3 coding DNA: TGTGCCAGCAGCTTAATATTGGCTAGCGGGTACTACGAGCAGTACTTC. Translated: CASSLILASGYYEQYF. The chain uses TRBV7-9 and TRBJ2-7; 8 bases agree with TRBD2. From germline, CDR1 is SEHNR and CDR2 FQNEAQ (reference sequence). V lost 2 bases, J lost 3 bases, and 9 bases stayed unmatched. CDR3 size: 16 residues.

Notes on this clone: Other DNA sequences in the sample encode the same CDR3. This chain joins TRBV5-1 and TRBJ2-5; D ambiguous. The CDR3 consists of 13 residues. Germline CDR1 SGHRS, CDR2 YFSETQ. The V and J ends lost 0 bases and 1 base respectively, with 4 bases between them. This CDR3 is CASSLEGQETQYF. CDR3 coding DNA: TGCGCCAGCAGCTTGGAGGGCCAAGAGACCCAGTACTTC.

This clone has more than one count but fewer than ten. The chain recombines TRBV7-9 with TRBJ2-3, with unresolved D. Germline V CDR1 and CDR2: SEHNR, FQNEAQ (reference sequence). Trimming cost V 5 bases and J 0 bases, with 12 bases left between them. The CDR3 is made up of 15 amino acids. The CDR3 region is CASSPVGRSTDTQYF. DNA for the CDR3: TGTGCCAGCAGCCCGGTCGGGCGGAGCACAGATACGCAGTATTTT.

The chain couples TRBV28 to TRBJ2-3, with 8 bases lining up with TRBD2. Germline trimming cut 1 base from V and 11 bases from J; bases unmatched to any gene: 8. The CDR3 is 14 amino acids. CDR1 is MDHEN and CDR2 is SYDVKM in the germline V gene. The CDR3 protein is CASSLSGNSGKQYF. CDR3 coding DNA: TGTGCCAGCAGTTTATCGGGTAATAGCGGGAAGCAGTATTTT.

J is TRBJ1-5 and V is TRBV7-9; no clear D gene. V dropped 1 base and J dropped 11 bases, with 9 bases sitting between them. CDR3 length: 12 amino acids. From germline, CDR1 is SEHNR and CDR2 FQNEAQ (reference sequence). As DNA, the CDR3 is TGTGCCAGCAGCTTAGAAGGGATGTCCCAGCATTTT. Its protein is CASSLEGMSQHF.

The chain is built from TRBV7-3 and TRBJ2-5, with D possibly matching TRBD1 (5 bases). The CDR3 contains 13 residues. Germline assignment: CDR1 SGHTA and CDR2 FQGTGA. V was cut by 5 bases and J by 1 base, with 8 bases left in between. The CDR3 DNA sequence: TGTGCCAGCAGCCCAGGGTCCCAAGAGACCCAGTACTTC. Its protein is CASSPGSQETQYF.

The gene calls are TRBV2 and TRBJ2-5; 12 bases line up with TRBD2. The J segment lost 5 bases and the V segment lost 8 bases, leaving 9 bases of the junction unmatched. This CDR3 spans 15 amino acids. In germline, CDR1 is SNHLY, CDR2 FYNNEI. The CDR3 sequence is CASSLTSGRWETQYF. For the CDR3, the DNA is TGTGCCAGCTCCCTGACTAGCGGGAGATGGGAGACCCAGTACTTC.

The CDR3 spells CASSLDILTGTGHNEQFF. For the CDR3, the DNA is TGTGCCAGCAGCTTAGACATCTTAACCGGGACAGGTCACAATGAGCAGTTCTTC. V and J are TRBV7-9 and TRBJ2-1; 8 positions agree with TRBD1. The CDR3 covers 18 residues. Trimming took 1 base from V and 5 from J; bases not matched to a gene: 13. Germline V gene lookup returns CDR1 SEHNR and CDR2 FQNEAQ (reference sequence).

The CDR3 sequence is CAIRDRVGTEAFF. As DNA, the CDR3 is TGTGCCATCAGGGACAGGGTTGGCACTGAAGCTTTCTTT. The chain combines TRBV10-3 with TRBJ1-1, with 8 bases fitting TRBD1. V shed 6 bases, J shed 4 bases, and the junction held 4 bases outside the gene matches. CDR1 ENHRY and CDR2 SYGVKD come from the germline V gene. The CDR3 sequence is 13 residues long.

This clone was counted between two and nine times. This rearrangement joins TRBV15 to TRBJ2-1; either TRBD1 or TRBD2 may fit D (5 bases each). The CDR3 covers 13 residues. The ends were cut back, 1 base at V and 12 bases at J, with 13 bases in the middle. The germline V gene encodes CDR1 LNHNV and CDR2 YYDKDF (reference sequence). CDR3 sequence reads: CATSRGGAEVQFF. CDR3 in DNA: TGTGCCACCAGCAGAGGAGGGGCCGAGGTGCAGTTCTTC. Complete variable domain (other parts from reference TRBV15 and TRBJ2-1): DAMVIQNPRYQVTQFGKPVTLSCSQTLNHNVMYWYQQKSSQAPKLLFHYYDKDFNNEADTPDNFQSRRPNTSFCFLDIRSPGLGDTAMYLCATSRGGAEVQFFGPGTRLTVL.

This clone was detected a few times. The V gene is TRBV5-6, the J gene TRBJ2-7; D gene unclear. The CDR3 covers 11 residues. Germline-derived CDR1 and CDR2 are SGHDT and YYEEEE. Deletions cut 1 base from V and 7 bases from J, with 6 bases between. CDR3 sequence (DNA): TGTGCCAGCAGCTTGTCCGGGGAGCAGTACTTC. Its protein is CASSLSGEQYF.

This clone turned up a few times. The CDR3 loop is CASSYRGGGQPQHF. The CDR3 DNA reads TGTGCCAGCAGTTACCGGGGAGGGGGTCAGCCCCAGCATTTT. The chain is built from TRBV6-5 and TRBJ1-5; a possible D gene is TRBD1 (6 bases). CDR1 is MNHEY, CDR2 SVGAGI, per germline. The CDR3 length is 14 residues. Trimming cost V 2 bases and J 6 bases, with 11 bases left between them.

The J gene is TRBJ2-1, the V gene TRBV4-1; no firm D call. Germline V CDR1 and CDR2: MGHRA, YSYEKL. Trimming cost V 1 base and J 0 bases, with 13 bases left between them. The CDR3 is made up of 17 amino acids. The CDR3 region has the DNA TGCGCCAGCAGCCAAGGGGCGGCGAGGAGCTCCTACAATGAGCAGTTCTTC. This encodes CASSQGAARSSYNEQFF.

The CDR3 region is CASSPPFVRIGYTF. For the CDR3, the DNA is TGTGCCAGCAGTCCCCCGTTCGTTCGTATTGGCTACACCTTC. The chain couples TRBV28 to TRBJ1-2; no clear D. The germline gives CDR1 MDHEN, CDR2 SYDVKM. V lost 5 bases to trimming and J lost 7 bases, with 17 bases between them. CDR3 length: 14 amino acids.

This clone was counted a few times. The rearrangement links TRBV5-4 to TRBJ1-2; no clear D. The V and J ends lost 1 base and 0 bases respectively, with 13 bases between them. This CDR3 contains 16 residues. Germline CDR1 is SGHNT and CDR2 is YYREEE (reference sequence). This chain's CDR3 is CASSLRSGRTNYGYTF. Here the CDR3 DNA reads TGTGCCAGCAGCTTGCGGTCAGGACGAACTAACTATGGCTACACCTTC.

This clone was counted a few times. This chain joins TRBV6-6 and TRBJ1-5; 7 nucleotides agree with TRBD1. This CDR3 region has 15 residues. Germline V gene data show CDR1 as MNHNY and CDR2 as SVGAGI (reference sequence). Germline trimming cut 5 bases from V and 2 bases from J; bases unmatched to any gene: 6. In DNA, the CDR3 is TGTGCCAGCAGTCCCAGGGGGGAGGGCAATCAGCCCCAGCATTTT. This gives the protein CASSPRGEGNQPQHF.

The rearrangement links TRBV9 to TRBJ2-3; D perhaps matches TRBD1 (5 bases). CDR1 SGDLS and CDR2 YYNGEE come from the germline V gene. The CDR3 is made up of 16 amino acids. The V end lost 0 bases, the J end lost 0 bases, and 11 bases lay between the germline ends. DNA for the CDR3: TGTGCCAGCAGCGTAGCCGCAGGGAAAAGCACAGATACGCAGTATTTT. It is translated as CASSVAAGKSTDTQYF. The whole variable domain, remainder taken from reference TRBV9 and TRBJ2-3, is DSGVTQTPKHLITATGQRVTLRCSPRSGDLSVYWYQQSLDQGLQFLIQYYNGEERAKGNILERFSAQQFPDLHSELNLSSLELGDSALYFCASSVAAGKSTDTQYFGPGTRLTVL.

The genes are TRBV7-2 and TRBJ2-7, with D perhaps matching TRBD2 (5 bases). Germline-derived CDR1 and CDR2 are SGHTA and FQGNSA. CDR3 length: 15 residues. V lost 1 base and J lost 1, with 11 bases in between. CDR3 residues: CASSLGVALSYEQYF. CDR3 DNA: TGTGCCAGCAGCTTAGGTGTAGCGTTATCCTACGAGCAGTACTTC.

This clone was observed a handful of times. The chain joins TRBV28 to TRBJ2-1; D tentatively fits TRBD1 or TRBD2 (5 bases each). Germline CDR1 reads MDHEN; CDR2 reads SYDVKM. There are 15 residues in the CDR3. V gave up 5 bases and J gave up 6 bases, with 17 bases separating them. This CDR3 reads CASSPSGTASNEQFF. CDR3 DNA: TGTGCCAGCAGTCCCTCCGGGACCGCGTCCAATGAGCAGTTCTTC.